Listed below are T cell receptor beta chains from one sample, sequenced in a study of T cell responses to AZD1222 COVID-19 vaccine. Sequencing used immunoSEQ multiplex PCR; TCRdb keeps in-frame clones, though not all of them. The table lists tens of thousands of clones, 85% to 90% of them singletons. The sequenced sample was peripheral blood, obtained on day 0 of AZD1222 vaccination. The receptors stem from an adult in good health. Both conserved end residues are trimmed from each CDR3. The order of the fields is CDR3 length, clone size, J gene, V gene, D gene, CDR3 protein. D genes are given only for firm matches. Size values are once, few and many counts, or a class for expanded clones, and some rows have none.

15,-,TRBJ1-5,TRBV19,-,ASSGAQKVNSNQPQH
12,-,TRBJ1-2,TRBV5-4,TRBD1,ASSLGDRVYGYT
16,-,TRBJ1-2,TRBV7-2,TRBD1,ASSFSMSGGGEGYGYT
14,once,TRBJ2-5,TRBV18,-,ASSPPVLRSYETQY
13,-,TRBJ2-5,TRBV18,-,ASSPQTGTQETQY
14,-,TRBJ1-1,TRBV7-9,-,ASSGSRTKVNTEAF
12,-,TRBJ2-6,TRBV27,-,ASSPLPGANVLT
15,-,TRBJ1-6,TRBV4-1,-,ASSQGRVRSQGSPLH
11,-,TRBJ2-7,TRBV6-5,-,ASSPDRTYEQY
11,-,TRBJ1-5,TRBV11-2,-,ASSLQENQPQH
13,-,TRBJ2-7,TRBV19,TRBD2,ASNSLSGRVYEQY
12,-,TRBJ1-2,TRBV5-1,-,ASSYLRDNNGYT
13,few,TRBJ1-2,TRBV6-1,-,ASSEQMGQNYGYT
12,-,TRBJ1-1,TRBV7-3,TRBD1,ASSSSGGMTEAF
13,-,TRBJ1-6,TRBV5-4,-,ASSGGLDFGSPLH
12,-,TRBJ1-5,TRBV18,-,ASSPRQDNQPQH
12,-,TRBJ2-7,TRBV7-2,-,ASSLYPSQGEQY
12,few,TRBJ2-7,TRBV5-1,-,ASSLEGGSYEQY
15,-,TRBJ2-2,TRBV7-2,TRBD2,ASSLSFSGRITGELF
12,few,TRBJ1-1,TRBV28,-,ASSPPDRSLEAF
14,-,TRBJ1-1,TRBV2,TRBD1,ASRSLQGPLNTEAF
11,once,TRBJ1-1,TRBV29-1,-,SVESQVGTEAF
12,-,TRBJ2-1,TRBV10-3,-,AISETKEDNEQF
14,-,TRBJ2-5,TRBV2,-,ASSLGPGLLSGAQY
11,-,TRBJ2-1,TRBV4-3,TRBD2,ASSGGSFDEQF
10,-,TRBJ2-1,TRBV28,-,ASSFSSTEQF
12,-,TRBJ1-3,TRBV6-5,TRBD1,ASSGQAQPTTIY
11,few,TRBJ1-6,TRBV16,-,ASSQRVYSPLH
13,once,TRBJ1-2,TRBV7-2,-,ASTTGKDGNYGYT
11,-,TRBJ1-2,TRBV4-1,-,ASRGDGNYGYT
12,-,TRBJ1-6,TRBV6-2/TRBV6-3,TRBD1,ASSYDRGRSPLH
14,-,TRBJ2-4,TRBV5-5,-,ASSSPGDMGGNIQY
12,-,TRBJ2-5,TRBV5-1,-,ASSLQGLGETQY
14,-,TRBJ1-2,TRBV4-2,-,ASSQEGGETNYGYT
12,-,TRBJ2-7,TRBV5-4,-,ASSLGRDPYEQY
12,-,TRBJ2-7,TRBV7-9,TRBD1,ASSLRQGSYEQY
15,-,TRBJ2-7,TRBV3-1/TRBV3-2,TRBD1,ASSQARTGTGGDEQY
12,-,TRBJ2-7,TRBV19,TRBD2,ASSIGTSFGEQY
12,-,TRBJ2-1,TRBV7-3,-,ASSLTPINNEQF
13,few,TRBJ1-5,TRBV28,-,ASSFLFSGNQPQH
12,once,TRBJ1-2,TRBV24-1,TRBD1,ATSDRDREVGYT
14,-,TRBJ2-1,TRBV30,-,ASYGSASISYNEQF